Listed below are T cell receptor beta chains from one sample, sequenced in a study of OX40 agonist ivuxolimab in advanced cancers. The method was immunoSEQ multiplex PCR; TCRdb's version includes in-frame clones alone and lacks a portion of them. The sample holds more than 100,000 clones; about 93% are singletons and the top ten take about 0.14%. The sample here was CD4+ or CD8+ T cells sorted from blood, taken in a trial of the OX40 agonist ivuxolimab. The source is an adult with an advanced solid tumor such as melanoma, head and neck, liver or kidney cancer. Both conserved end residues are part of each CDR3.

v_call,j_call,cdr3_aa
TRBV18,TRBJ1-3,CASSPPLGTGSESGNTIYF
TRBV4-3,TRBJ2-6,CASSQGLRGTGILSGANVLTF
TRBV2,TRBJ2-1,CASSAPAGGEYNEQFF
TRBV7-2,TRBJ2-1,CASSGLVYNEQFF
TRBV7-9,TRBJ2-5,CASSLARRDQETQYF
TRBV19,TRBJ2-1,CASSMWRAGAFNEQFF
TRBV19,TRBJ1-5,CASSIRGQDQPQHF
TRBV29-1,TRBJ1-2,CSVGSGTGRNYGYTF
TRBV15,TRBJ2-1,CATSKGGASGSWDEQFF
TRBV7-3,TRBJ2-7,CASSLRASGPYEQYF
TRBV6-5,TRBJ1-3,CASSYDRGQGNTIYF
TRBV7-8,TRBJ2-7,CASSLISNRGAEQYF
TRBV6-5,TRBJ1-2,CASKVEGAAFGGYTF
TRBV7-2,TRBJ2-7,CASSQPGLAAPILGEQYF
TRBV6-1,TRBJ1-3,CATALDTARGNTIYF
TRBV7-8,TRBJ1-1,CASSGTVSLNTEAFF
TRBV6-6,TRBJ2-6,CASSRYRDAGANVLTF
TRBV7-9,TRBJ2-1,CASSPGLAPNEQFF
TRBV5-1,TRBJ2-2,CASTPQGNTGELFF
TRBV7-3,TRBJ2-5,CASSLLGETQYF
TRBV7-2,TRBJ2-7,CASSSTTGQGFYEQYF
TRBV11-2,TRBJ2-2,CASSPKTWGTGELFF
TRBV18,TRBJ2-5,CASSPGQAQETQYF
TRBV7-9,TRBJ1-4,CASSPSARGEKLFF
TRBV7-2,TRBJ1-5,CASSLQGAGQPQHF
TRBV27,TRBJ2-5,CASSLSGGRETQYF
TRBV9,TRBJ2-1,CASRGAGTGGSYNEQFF
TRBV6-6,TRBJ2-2,CASIQLAGQVGELFF
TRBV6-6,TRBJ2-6,CASSPEGSGANVLTF
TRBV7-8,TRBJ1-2,CASSHAQQQSNTNYGYTF
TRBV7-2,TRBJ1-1,CASSLNRGRQEAFF
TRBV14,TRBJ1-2,CASSPRPRWDGYTF
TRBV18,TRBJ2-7,CASSPLRLAADYEQYF
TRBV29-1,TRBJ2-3,CSVGGGPDTQYF
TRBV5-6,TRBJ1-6,CASSQGVNSPLHF